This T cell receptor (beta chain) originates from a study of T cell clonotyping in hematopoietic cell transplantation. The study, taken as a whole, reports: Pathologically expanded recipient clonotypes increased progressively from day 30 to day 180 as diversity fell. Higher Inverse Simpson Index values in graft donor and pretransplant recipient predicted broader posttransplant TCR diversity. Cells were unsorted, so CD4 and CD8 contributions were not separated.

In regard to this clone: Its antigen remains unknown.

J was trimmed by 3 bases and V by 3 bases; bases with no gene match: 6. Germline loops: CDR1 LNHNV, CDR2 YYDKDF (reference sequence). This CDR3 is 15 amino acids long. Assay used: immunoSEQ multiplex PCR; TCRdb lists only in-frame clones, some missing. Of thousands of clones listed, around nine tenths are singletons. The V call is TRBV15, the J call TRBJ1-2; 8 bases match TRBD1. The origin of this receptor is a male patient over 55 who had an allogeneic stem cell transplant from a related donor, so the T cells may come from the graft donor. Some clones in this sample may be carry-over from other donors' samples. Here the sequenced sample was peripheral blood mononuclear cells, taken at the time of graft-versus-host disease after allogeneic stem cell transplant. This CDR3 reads CATSRGTGAHYGYTF. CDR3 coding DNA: TGTGCCACCAGCAGGGGGACAGGAGCCCACTATGGCTACACCTTC. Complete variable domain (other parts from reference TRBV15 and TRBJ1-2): DAMVIQNPRYQVTQFGKPVTLSCSQTLNHNVMYWYQQKSSQAPKLLFHYYDKDFNNEADTPDNFQSRRPNTSFCFLDIRSPGLGDTAMYLCATSRGTGAHYGYTFGSGTRLTVV.